This TCR beta chain was captured in a study of neurological immune-mediated disorders. Study-level points and caveats: Multiple sclerosis was found to have the least TCR clonal expansion, below healthy controls, and HTLV-1-associated myelopathy the most.

This clonotype was counted many times. Its cognate antigen is unknown. The germline V gene encodes CDR1 DFQATT and CDR2 SNEGSKA (reference sequence). The V and J ends lost 8 bases and 6 bases respectively, with 20 bases between them. The CDR3 sequence is 13 residues long. cDNA synthesis was performed by 5'RACE with 10-nucleotide random UMIs. TCRdb analysed the 5' RACE reads with MiXCR anew, one entry per CDR3 protein. This repertoire shows approximately 66,000 distinct CDR3 sequences, 4.5% found once; its top ten account for 6.5% to 7.5%. The chain has TRBV20-1 and TRBJ2-7; TRBD1 might be the D (5 bases). The specimen was PBMCs. This sequence originates from a man aged 25 to 45 with multiple sclerosis. The CDR3 is CSPTKSGFSEQYF. The CDR3 coding sequence is TGCAGTCCGACCAAATCAGGGTTTAGCGAGCAGTACTTC.